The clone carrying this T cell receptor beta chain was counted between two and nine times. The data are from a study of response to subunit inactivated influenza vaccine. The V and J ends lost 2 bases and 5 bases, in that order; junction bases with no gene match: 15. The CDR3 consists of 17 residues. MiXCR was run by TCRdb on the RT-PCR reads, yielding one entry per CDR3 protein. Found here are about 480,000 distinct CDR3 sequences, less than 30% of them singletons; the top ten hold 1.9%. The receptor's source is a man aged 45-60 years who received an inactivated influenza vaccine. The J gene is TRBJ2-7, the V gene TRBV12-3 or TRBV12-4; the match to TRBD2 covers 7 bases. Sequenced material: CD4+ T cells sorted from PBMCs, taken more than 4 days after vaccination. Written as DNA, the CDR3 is TGTGCCAGCAGTTTAAGGGGCTGGGGACTAAGTTATAACGAGCAGTACTTC. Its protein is CASSLRGWGLSYNEQYF.